This T cell receptor (beta chain) was captured in a study of CD8+ T cells in alopecia areata (dated by TCRdb to between 2018 and 2020). Study-wide context: The study used high-throughput TCRbeta sequencing to examine T cell clonal expansion in alopecia areata, in both the C3H/HeJ mouse model and human patients. Scalp clonality was compared across normal scalp (n=4), patchy alopecia areata scalp (n=8), and alopecia totalis/universalis scalp (n=8). Amplification of TCRbeta CDR3 regions was done by immunoSEQ multiplex PCR using 35 Vbeta forward primers and 13 Jbeta reverse primers. The RNA source kit depended on sample type: the PAXgene miRNA kit for fixed scalp, the miRNeasy kit for PBMCs, and the RNeasy kit for mouse skin. On the human side, TCRbeta sequencing was run on scalp tissue and on sorted CD4+ and CD8+ peripheral blood T cells from healthy controls and from alopecia areata patients with either patchy or totalis/universalis disease. General conclusions and limits of the study: Compared with normal scalp, lesional scalp had higher clonality and more expanded CD8+ clones, particularly in alopecia totalis/universalis, a pattern that suggests antigenic drive. Compared with mice, TCR sequences shared between patients were less clear, possibly partly because of HLA diversity across the patient population. Unlike mouse skin, where gammadelta T cells dominate, normal human skin contains resident alphabeta T cells that get sequenced too, which complicates analysis of the scalp TCR repertoire.

Library method: the immunoSEQ multiplex PCR assay. For TCR sequencing, RNA was extracted from every sample and reverse transcribed into cDNA to serve as template. First-strand cDNA was synthesized with SuperScript III using a 2:1 mix of oligo-dT and random hexamers. A synthetic immune receptor repertoire was used to assess amplification bias, and residual bias was removed computationally. Turning to the authors' computational methods: Raw reads were preprocessed to remove errors, and CDR3 was defined according to IMGT conventions as the region from the conserved cysteine to phenylalanine. To get clonality, Shannon entropy was normalized by log2 of the number of productive unique TCRs and the result was subtracted from 1. Whether each scalp clone was CD4 or CD8 was inferred by checking scalp TCRbeta sequences against the CD4 and CD8 repertoires from sorted blood. TCRdb's version of the immuneACCESS table is confined to in-frame rearrangements and falls short of the full clone set. An unresolved V gene accounts for under half of the shortfall where checked; the remainder is of unknown origin. Clone size and the V and J calls come from that table; the DNA yielded D and trimming. The sample table contains 110,000 or so clones; only one count was recorded for roughly 60% of them. 20% of the sample rests with the top ten.

The CDR3 holds 14 amino acids from the cysteine to the phenylalanine. Only the CDR3 DNA is retained, 42 bases long and in frame from the first base. The V end loses 8 bases and the J end loses 1 base, and a stretch of 14 bases separates them. The CDR1 and CDR2 encoded by the germline V gene (reference sequence) are GTSNPN and SVGIG. Turning to this clone: The target of this receptor is not known. The sample holds no much larger clone one base away, and base qualities are not on file.

PBMCs were isolated by density centrifugation and stained for CD3, CD4 and CD8, after which CD4+ and CD8+ T cells were sorted on a FACSAria. Scalp biopsies and blood samples were obtained from unaffected controls. Here the chain combines TRBV30 and TRBJ2-2; possibly the D gene is TRBD2, per 6 matching bases. The source material was CD8+ T cells sorted from blood. This clonotype was sampled from a human donor in good health. The nucleotide sequence is given as TGTGCCGGACCTAGCGCCCTGAACACCGGGGAGCTGTTTTTT. This gives the protein CAGPSALNTGELFF.